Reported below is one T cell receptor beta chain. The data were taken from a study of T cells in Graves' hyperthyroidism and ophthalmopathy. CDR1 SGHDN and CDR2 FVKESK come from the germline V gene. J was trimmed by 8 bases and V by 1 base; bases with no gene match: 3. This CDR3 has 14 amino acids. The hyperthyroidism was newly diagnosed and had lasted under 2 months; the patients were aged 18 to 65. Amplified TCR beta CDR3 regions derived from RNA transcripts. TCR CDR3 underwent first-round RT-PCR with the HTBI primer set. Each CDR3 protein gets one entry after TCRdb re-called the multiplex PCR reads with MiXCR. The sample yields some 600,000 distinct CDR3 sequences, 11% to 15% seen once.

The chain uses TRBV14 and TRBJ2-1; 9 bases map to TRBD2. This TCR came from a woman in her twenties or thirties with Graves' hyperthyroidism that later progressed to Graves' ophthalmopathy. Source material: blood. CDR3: CASSQGGRGYEQFF. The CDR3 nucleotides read TGTGCCAGCAGCCAAGGCGGGAGGGGTTATGAGCAGTTCTTC.